Below are 20 T cell receptor beta chains sequenced from a single sample in a study of blood T cell dynamics during melanoma immunotherapy (dated by TCRdb to between 2020 and 2021). The time point label for this specimen denotes: pre-treatment baseline. Library construction relied on the immunoSEQ multiplex PCR assay. As stored in TCRdb, this immuneACCESS dataset retains in-frame rearrangements with V and J assigned. A fraction of the clones does not appear; measured against another copy, unresolved V genes explain less than half of the discrepancy, and the remainder lacks a known reason. The table for this sample lists fewer than 25,000 clones; about 90% of them were counted only once. 1% to 1.5% of the sample goes to the ten largest clones. The material was blood, obtained from a patient treated with checkpoint blockade. The receptors here all came from a human donor with melanoma.

The CDR3: CATSRGDRPNQPQHF. The CDR3, as DNA: TGTGCCACCAGCAGAGGGGACAGGCCCAATCAGCCCCAGCATTTT. The rearrangement joins TRBV15 to TRBJ1-5; 8 bases are a match to TRBD1. V lost 1 base to trimming and J lost 3 bases; unmatched junction nucleotides: 2. Germline V gives CDR1 LNHNV, CDR2 YYDKDF (reference sequence). The CDR3 is made up of 15 amino acids.

Concerning this clone itself: This may come from a read error, since a much larger clone is one base off. V and J are TRBV7-9 and TRBJ1-1, with D perhaps TRBD1 (6 bases). This CDR3 has 12 residues. Deletions cut 7 bases from V and 7 bases from J, with 13 bases between. The germline CDR1 and CDR2 sequences are SEHNR and FQNEAQ (reference sequence). The CDR3 DNA reads TGTGCCAGCACGATAAGGGGGGGTGAAGCTTTCTTT. Protein sequence: CASTIRGGEAFF.

In its sample, this clone was seen once. Here the CDR3 DNA reads TGTGCCATCTCCCTCTATCCACAAGAGACCCAGTACTTC. Amino acids: CAISLYPQETQYF. The V call is TRBV10-3, the J call TRBJ2-5, with D uncertain. V was cut by 8 bases and J by 2 bases, with 12 bases left in between. The CDR3 has 13 amino acids. Germline values: CDR1 ENHRY, CDR2 SYGVKD.

J is TRBJ2-3 and V is TRBV2, with D uncertain. This CDR3 has 15 residues. The germline V gene encodes CDR1 SNHLY and CDR2 FYNNEI. With 8 bases removed from V and 2 bases from J, the gap between germline ends came to 17 bases. Here the CDR3 reads CASAATTLFTDTQYF. CDR3 nucleotide sequence: TGTGCCAGCGCAGCTACAACCCTTTTCACAGATACGCAGTATTTT.

J is TRBJ1-2 and V is TRBV5-1; a possible D gene is TRBD1 (5 bases). Germline V gene sequence: CDR1 SGHRS, CDR2 YFSETQ. Trimming cost V 0 bases and J 4 bases, with 13 bases left between them. The CDR3 has 15 amino acids. In nucleotides, the CDR3 is TGCGCCAGCAGCTTGGAGTCAGGGCAGGGCTATGGCTACACCTTC. Its protein is CASSLESGQGYGYTF.

This chain uses TRBV7-8 with TRBJ2-3, with D possibly being TRBD1 (6 bases). Germline CDR1 is SGHVS and CDR2 is FQNEAQ. V was trimmed by 5 bases and J by 5 bases, leaving 17 bases between them. This CDR3 has 15 amino acids. CDR3 sequence reads: CASSQTGIKVDTQYF. As DNA, the CDR3 is TGTGCCAGCAGCCAAACAGGGATAAAGGTAGATACGCAGTATTTT.

Worth noting for this clone: Other DNA variants within this sample encode the same CDR3. J is TRBJ1-5 and V is TRBV30, with 7 bases aligning to TRBD1. With V trimmed by 0 bases and J by 4 bases, 0 bases remained unmatched. Germline V CDR1 and CDR2: GTSNPN, SVGIG (reference sequence). CDR3 length equals 13 residues. The CDR3 coding sequence is TGTGCCTGGAGTGTACAGGGGAATCAGCCCCAGCATTTT. Encoded protein: CAWSVQGNQPQHF. Using reference TRBV30 and TRBJ1-5 for the parts outside the CDR3, the full variable domain is SQTIHQWPATLVQPVGSPLSLECTVEGTSNPNLYWYRQAAGRGLQLLFYSVGIGQISSEVPQNLSASRPQDRQFILSSKKLLLSDSGFYLCAWSVQGNQPQHFGDGTRLSIL.

The rearrangement links TRBV13 to TRBJ2-1; D possibly corresponds to TRBD1 (6 bases). Germline V gene lookup returns CDR1 PRHDT and CDR2 FYEKMQ (reference sequence). CDR3 length equals 14 residues. The V and J ends lost 5 bases and 1 base respectively, with 9 bases between them. CDR3 region: CASSPGESYNEQFF. CDR3 bases: TGTGCCAGCAGCCCAGGGGAGTCCTACAATGAGCAGTTCTTC.

The rearrangement uses TRBV9 and TRBJ2-5; TRBD2 agrees at 8 bases. The germline V gene has CDR1 SGDLS and CDR2 YYNGEE. This CDR3 has 16 amino acids. V dropped 3 bases and J dropped 4; count of bases not matched to a gene: 11. The CDR3 DNA is TGTGCCAGCAGCGGAGGACTAGCAGGGTCCCCAGAGACCCAGTACTTC. Its protein product is CASSGGLAGSPETQYF.

The V call is TRBV5-1, the J call TRBJ1-5; 7 bases are a match to TRBD1. The V and J ends lost 0 bases and 2 bases, in that order; junction bases with no gene match: 2. The CDR3 covers 15 residues. Germline CDR1 SGHRS, CDR2 YFSETQ. CDR3 DNA sequence: TGCGCCAGCAGCTTGGCCGGGACAGGCAATCAGCCCCAGCATTTT. This codes for CASSLAGTGNQPQHF.

This chain joins TRBV5-1 and TRBJ1-2, with 7 bases that match TRBD1. From germline, CDR1 is SGHRS and CDR2 YFSETQ. The CDR3 extends over 13 amino acids. Losses at the gene ends were 4 bases for V and 7 bases for J; bases not matched to a gene: 7. The DNA for the CDR3 is TGCGCCAGCAGCAATACAGGGGATTCTGGCTACACCTTC. It encodes CASSNTGDSGYTF.

This chain joins TRBV11-2 and TRBJ2-2, with D tentatively TRBD2 (5 bases). The CDR3 totals 15 residues. In germline, CDR1 is SGHAT, CDR2 FQNNGV. V was trimmed by 1 base and J by 6 bases, leaving 12 bases between them. The CDR3 nucleotides read TGTGCCAGCAGCTTAGCCGGACCCGGGGCCGGGGAGCTGTTTTTT. Translated: CASSLAGPGAGELFF.

The chain joins TRBV27 to TRBJ2-1; D is ambiguous. Looked up from germline, CDR1 is MNHEY and CDR2 is SMNVEV (reference sequence). The V gene lost 2 bases and the J gene lost 0 bases, with 8 bases spanning the gap. CDR3 length equals 15 residues. The CDR3 region has the DNA TGTGCCAGCAGTTTAATGGCGAGCTCCTACAATGAGCAGTTCTTC. Translation gives CASSLMASSYNEQFF.

V usage is TRBV7-3 and J usage is TRBJ2-1; D is unresolved. The CDR3 sequence is 15 residues long. Germline V gives CDR1 SGHTA, CDR2 FQGTGA. V lost 4 bases and J lost 3, with 13 bases in between. CDR3 bases: TGTGCCAGCAGCTCCCACCTCGGGCGCTACAATGAGCAGTTCTTC. Encoded protein: CASSSHLGRYNEQFF.

The chain has TRBV10-1 and TRBJ2-3, with D unresolved. Trimming took off 2 bases at V and 5 bases at J, with 5 bases between the two ends. The germline gives CDR1 WNHNN, CDR2 SYGVQD (reference sequence). The length of the CDR3 is 12 residues. CDR3 amino acids: CASSEALDTQYF. The DNA for the CDR3 is TGCGCCAGCAGTGAGGCGTTAGATACGCAGTATTTT.

The rearrangement links TRBV19 to TRBJ1-5; 7 positions match TRBD1. CDR1 is LNHDA, CDR2 SQIVND, per germline (reference sequence). The length of the CDR3 is 12 residues. V dropped 6 bases and J dropped 7; count of bases not matched to a gene: 3. CDR3 in amino acids: CASRRQGQPQHF. DNA for the CDR3: TGTGCCAGTAGACGACAGGGACAGCCCCAGCATTTT.

This chain joins TRBV30 and TRBJ1-4; 12 nucleotides agree with TRBD1. The CDR3 extends over 14 amino acids. The germline gives CDR1 GTSNPN, CDR2 SVGIG (reference sequence). Losses at the gene ends were 1 base for V and 8 bases for J; bases not matched to a gene: 2. CDR3 protein: CAWSGDRGHEKLFF. The DNA for the CDR3 is TGTGCCTGGAGTGGGGACAGGGGGCACGAAAAACTGTTTTTT.

This sequence joins TRBV5-4 and TRBJ2-7; 10 nucleotides agree with TRBD2. V shed 1 base, J shed 7 bases, and the junction held 11 bases outside the gene matches. The CDR3 covers 16 residues. CDR1 is SGHNT and CDR2 is YYREEE in the germline V gene (reference sequence). CDR3 region: CASSLFRAGGPREQYF. The DNA of the CDR3 is TGTGCCAGCAGCTTGTTTCGAGCGGGAGGGCCTAGGGAGCAGTACTTC.

The chain links TRBV27 to TRBJ1-6; 8 bases line up with TRBD1. The CDR3 extends over 19 amino acids. V lost 5 bases to trimming and J lost 2 bases; unmatched junction nucleotides: 14. Looked up from germline, CDR1 is MNHEY and CDR2 is SMNVEV (reference sequence). The CDR3 nucleotides read TGTGCCAGCAGTCCTAGGACAGGGACAGTACCCCCCTATAATTCACCCCTCCACTTT. This translates into CASSPRTGTVPPYNSPLHF.

The chain couples TRBV9 to TRBJ1-1; the D gene is possibly TRBD1 (6 bases). This CDR3 is built from 13 residues. Trimming removed 4 bases at V and 8 bases at J, with 15 bases between. Germline CDR1 and CDR2: SGDLS and YYNGEE. The CDR3 DNA reads as TGTGCCAGCAGCCCGAGTGGGGGACAAGAAGCTTTCTTT. Its protein is CASSPSGGQEAFF.